The 16 T cell receptor beta chains below come from one sample, sequenced in a study of blood T cells in healthy people across ages. Sample-barcoded 5' priming and a J-beta primer mix drove a second PCR of about 6 to 12 cycles. A single record per CDR3 protein comes from TCRdb applying MiXCR to the 5' RACE reads. The sample includes over 600,000 distinct CDR3 sequences, 40% to 45% seen only once; the top ten take 30%. Material for sequencing was blood. The receptors originated from a man older than 75 in good health.

This chain links TRBV28 with TRBJ2-7; no definite D call. CDR1 is MDHEN and CDR2 is SYDVKM in the germline V gene. CDR3 length: 14 residues. The V end lost 6 bases, the J end lost 3 bases, and 15 bases lay between the germline ends. CDR3 coding DNA: TGTGCCAGCAGGCCGGGTGGTCCCCTCTACGAGCAGTACTTC. Its protein is CASRPGGPLYEQYF.

This rearrangement joins TRBV7-2 to TRBJ2-7; D gene unclear. This CDR3 spans 14 amino acids. The V end was cut by 5 bases, the J end by 3 bases, with 14 bases between. Germline V lookup: CDR1 SGHTA, CDR2 FQGNSA. CDR3 sequence: CASSARNLLYEQYF. The DNA of the CDR3 is TGTGCCAGCAGCGCCCGGAACTTACTCTACGAGCAGTACTTC.

This rearrangement joins TRBV7-2 to TRBJ1-1; D gene ambiguous. CDR1 and CDR2 from the germline V gene are SGHTA and FQGNSA. This CDR3 comprises 17 residues. Trimming took off 2 bases at V and 4 bases at J, with 20 bases between the two ends. The CDR3 nucleotides read TGTGCCAGCAGCTTATCTCGTGGTGAGGGTTGGGGCACTGAAGCTTTCTTT. Translating it yields CASSLSRGEGWGTEAFF.

This clonotype was recorded many times. A much larger clone lies one base from this, so it may be a read error. The genes are TRBV9 and TRBJ2-3; no reliable D call. V was pared by 3 bases and J by 0 bases, with 8 bases between. From germline, CDR1 is SGDLS and CDR2 YYNGEE. This CDR3 spans 14 amino acids. In nucleotides, the CDR3 is TGTGCCAGCAGCGCCGGAACTAGCACAGATACGCAGTATTTT. This sequence encodes CASSAGTSTDTQYF.

This chain links TRBV5-1 with TRBJ1-2, with unresolved D. V shed 0 bases and J shed 2 bases, with 8 bases lying between them. This CDR3 has 14 amino acids. The V gene's germline CDR1 is SGHRS and CDR2 YFSETQ. The CDR3 DNA sequence: TGCGCCAGCAGCTTGGGCAGGCAAAACTATGGCTACACCTTC. Protein sequence: CASSLGRQNYGYTF. Full variable domain (missing parts from reference TRBV5-1 and TRBJ1-2): KAGVTQTPRYLIKTRGQQVTLSCSPISGHRSVSWYQQTPGQGLQFLFEYFSETQRNKGNFPGRFSGRQFSNSRSEMNVSTLELGDSALYLCASSLGRQNYGYTFGSGTRLTVV.

The V and J genes are TRBV7-2 and TRBJ2-5; TRBD2 aligns across 12 bases. Germline loops: CDR1 SGHTA, CDR2 FQGNSA. V lost 5 bases and J lost 11; bases outside the gene matches: 15. The CDR3 is 16 residues long. The CDR3 spells CASSPPGLAGYNEQYF. In DNA, the CDR3 is TGTGCCAGCAGCCCACCGGGACTAGCGGGTTACAATGAGCAGTACTTC.

The V gene is TRBV29-1, the J gene TRBJ2-5, with 9 bases fitting TRBD2. The CDR3 covers 15 residues. Germline V gives CDR1 SQVTM, CDR2 ANQGSEA. V lost 0 bases, J lost 11 bases, and 13 bases stayed unmatched. This CDR3 is CSVEDRGRGGIEQYF. DNA for the CDR3: TGCAGCGTTGAAGATCGTGGGCGGGGGGGCATTGAGCAGTACTTC.

The chain combines TRBV6-2 or TRBV6-3 with TRBJ2-7, with 10 bases lining up with TRBD2. This CDR3 is 15 amino acids long. Germline V gene lookup returns CDR1 MNHEY and CDR2 SVGEGT. After removal of 8 bases from V and 4 bases from J, the junction contained 11 bases not matched to a gene. The CDR3 spells CASGQSGRAHYEQYF. The CDR3 coding sequence is TGTGCCAGCGGGCAAAGCGGGAGGGCCCATTACGAGCAGTACTTC.

The chain combines TRBV11-2 with TRBJ2-4, with 7 bases lining up with TRBD1. The V gene's germline CDR1 is SGHAT and CDR2 FQNNGV. Losses at the gene ends were 5 bases for V and 3 bases for J; bases not matched to a gene: 4. There are 14 residues in the CDR3. CDR3 sequence reads: CASSAQGVKNIQYF. DNA for the CDR3: TGTGCCAGCAGCGCTCAGGGGGTCAAAAACATTCAGTACTTC.

The chain couples TRBV5-6 to TRBJ2-1; no firm D call. Trimming removed 7 bases from V and 9 bases from J, with 11 bases in between. Germline V gene data show CDR1 as SGHDT and CDR2 as YYEEEE. CDR3 length: 11 amino acids. The CDR3 bases are TGTGCCAGCCTCCATGGCGGTGAGCAGTTCTTC. Its protein product is CASLHGGEQFF.

This clonotype has more than one count but fewer than ten. The chain is built from TRBV9 and TRBJ2-7; D tentatively fits TRBD1 or TRBD2 (5 bases each). This CDR3 comprises 14 residues. Trimming pared 0 bases from V and 6 bases from J, leaving 13 bases between. In germline, CDR1 is SGDLS, CDR2 YYNGEE. The CDR3 is CASSVVGDLAEQYF. In nucleotides, the CDR3 is TGTGCCAGCAGCGTAGTAGGGGACCTCGCCGAGCAGTACTTC.

This clonotype was seen more than once but under ten times. The CDR3 sequence: CSAGGGSGNQETQYF. CDR3 nucleotide sequence: TGCAGTGCTGGGGGTGGTAGCGGGAACCAAGAGACCCAGTACTTC. This chain links TRBV20-1 with TRBJ2-5; 8 bases map to TRBD2. CDR3 length equals 15 residues. The germline gives CDR1 DFQATT, CDR2 SNEGSKA (reference sequence). V shed 5 bases, J shed 0 bases, and the junction held 8 bases outside the gene matches.

This clonotype was detected only once. V and J are TRBV9 and TRBJ2-7; D ambiguous. V lost 0 bases, J lost 2 bases, and 9 bases lay in between. The germline CDR1 and CDR2 sequences are SGDLS and YYNGEE. CDR3 length: 14 amino acids. DNA for the CDR3: TGTGCCAGCAGCGTAGGGGTAGCCACCTACGAGCAGTACTTC. Translated, it gives CASSVGVATYEQYF. Full variable domain (remainder filled in from reference TRBV9 and TRBJ2-7): DSGVTQTPKHLITATGQRVTLRCSPRSGDLSVYWYQQSLDQGLQFLIQYYNGEERAKGNILERFSAQQFPDLHSELNLSSLELGDSALYFCASSVGVATYEQYFGPGTRLTVT.

This clonotype was seen many times. The chain employs TRBV7-3 and TRBJ2-7; 10 bases map to TRBD2. This CDR3 has 16 residues. Germline V gene data show CDR1 as SGHTA and CDR2 as FQGTGA. The trim removed 0 bases at V and 5 bases at J, leaving 7 bases unmatched. CDR3 sequence reads: CASSLTAASGRDEQYF. Written as DNA, the CDR3 is TGTGCCAGCAGCTTAACGGCGGCTAGCGGGAGAGACGAGCAGTACTTC.

This clonotype came up a few times. The V and J genes are TRBV27 and TRBJ2-1; D gene unclear. Between the trimmed V and J ends, which lost 0 bases and 0 bases, there was a span of 15 bases. The CDR3 loop spans 18 amino acids. CDR1 is MNHEY, CDR2 SMNVEV, per germline (reference sequence). CDR3 amino acids: CASSLSISRRSSYNEQFF. The CDR3 bases are TGTGCCAGCAGTTTATCGATCTCTCGGCGCAGCTCCTACAATGAGCAGTTCTTC.

The chain joins TRBV11-2 to TRBJ2-4, with 7 bases fitting TRBD2. The DNA end is more similar to TRBJ2-5, so the J call may be wrong. Germline CDR1 reads SGHAT; CDR2 reads FQNNGV. The CDR3 totals 16 residues. CDR3 sequence: CASSLGRTPGGETQYF. CDR3 DNA sequence: TGTGCCAGCAGCTTAGGTCGAACTCCGGGAGGAGAGACCCAGTACTTC.